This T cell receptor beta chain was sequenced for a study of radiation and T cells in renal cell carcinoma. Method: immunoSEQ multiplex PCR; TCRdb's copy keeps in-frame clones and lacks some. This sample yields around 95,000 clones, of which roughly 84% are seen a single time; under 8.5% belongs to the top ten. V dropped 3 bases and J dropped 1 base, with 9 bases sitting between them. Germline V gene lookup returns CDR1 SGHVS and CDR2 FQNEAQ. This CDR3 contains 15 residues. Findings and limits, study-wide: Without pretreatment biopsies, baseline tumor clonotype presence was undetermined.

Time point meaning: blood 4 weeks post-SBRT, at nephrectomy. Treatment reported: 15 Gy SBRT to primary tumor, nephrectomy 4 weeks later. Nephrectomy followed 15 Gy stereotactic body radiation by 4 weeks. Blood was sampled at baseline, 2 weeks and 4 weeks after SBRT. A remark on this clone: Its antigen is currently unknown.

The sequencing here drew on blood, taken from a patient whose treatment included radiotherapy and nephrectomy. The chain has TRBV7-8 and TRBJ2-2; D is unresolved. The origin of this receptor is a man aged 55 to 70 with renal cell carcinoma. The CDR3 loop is CASSFFRQNTGELFF. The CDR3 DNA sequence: TGTGCCAGCAGCTTTTTCAGGCAGAACACCGGGGAGCTGTTTTTT.